These 22 T cell receptor beta chains originate from one sample sequenced in a study of cytomegalovirus exposure and HLA in healthy donors. Researchers ran the PCR with 60 Vbeta and 13 Jbeta primers. Profiling relied on immunoSEQ multiplex PCR, and the TCRdb table lists in-frame clones only, not all of them. The sample has approximately 150,000 clones, more than 60% seen once; the top ten hold about 10%. Material: PBMCs. Every receptor here comes from a man aged 25 to 45 in good health and CMV-seropositive.

The chain carries TRBV4-1 and TRBJ1-1; D remains ambiguous. There are 14 residues in the CDR3. The V end lost 4 bases, the J end lost 3 bases, and 12 bases lay between the germline ends. CDR1 and CDR2 (germline): MGHRA, YSYEKL. The CDR3 coding sequence is TGCGCCAGCAGCCCTCTGGGCAGATACACTGAAGCTTTCTTT. Translated, it gives CASSPLGRYTEAFF.

This chain connects TRBV7-2 to TRBJ1-2, with 9 bases that match TRBD1. The CDR3 runs to 14 residues. J was trimmed by 6 bases and V by 4 bases; bases with no gene match: 6. In germline, CDR1 is SGHTA, CDR2 FQGNSA. The DNA of the CDR3 is TGTGCCAGCAGCTACCTGGGACAGGGAGATGGCTACACCTTC. Translated, it gives CASSYLGQGDGYTF.

The chain couples TRBV9 to TRBJ1-1; 9 nucleotides line up with TRBD1. V was clipped by 0 bases and J by 5 bases; unmatched bases: 2. In germline, CDR1 is SGDLS, CDR2 YYNGEE. This CDR3 region has 14 residues. The CDR3 region has the DNA TGTGCCAGCAGCGTAGTGGACAGGGGAACTGAAGCTTTCTTT. It translates to CASSVVDRGTEAFF.

The chain links TRBV5-1 to TRBJ2-5, with D hard to call. CDR3 length: 12 amino acids. Germline V gives CDR1 SGHRS, CDR2 YFSETQ. V gave up 0 bases and J gave up 8 bases, with 8 bases separating them. Here the CDR3 DNA reads TGCGCCAGCAGCTTGGAAGCCGCCACCCAGTACTTC. It encodes CASSLEAATQYF.

DNA for the CDR3: TGTGCCAGCAGAGTCTCGGGCGGGACAGGGACAACGGCGTGGTACGAGCAGTACTTC. Amino acids: CASRVSGGTGTTAWYEQYF. The chain joins TRBV11-3 to TRBJ2-7; 9 bases map to TRBD1. The CDR3 loop spans 19 amino acids. V shed 6 bases and J 4 bases; nucleotides not matched to a gene: 22. CDR1 is SGHNT and CDR2 is YENEEA in the germline V gene.

The chain has TRBV5-6 and TRBJ1-2; 11 nucleotides line up with TRBD1. This CDR3 is built from 17 residues. Trimming at V came to 4 bases and at J to 4 bases, leaving 12 bases not matched to a gene. Germline CDR1 and CDR2: SGHDT and YYEEEE. The CDR3 DNA follows: TGTGCCAGCAGCCGGGACAGGGGGTCTCGGGTGGGCTATGGCTACACCTTC. It specifies CASSRDRGSRVGYGYTF. The whole variable domain, filled in from reference TRBV5-6 and TRBJ1-2, reads DAGVTQSPTHLIKTRGQQVTLRCSPKSGHDTVSWYQQALGQGPQFIFQYYEEEERQRGNFPDRFSGHQFPNYSSELNVNALLLGDSALYLCASSRDRGSRVGYGYTFGSGTRLTVV.

The chain couples TRBV30 to TRBJ1-1; tentatively, D is TRBD1 (5 bases). CDR3 size: 16 residues. V lost 0 bases to trimming and J lost 0 bases, with 14 bases between them. Germline-derived CDR1 and CDR2 are GTSNPN and SVGIG (reference sequence). Here the CDR3 DNA reads TGTGCCTGGAGTGTCCCCCCCGGGGGGATGAACACTGAAGCTTTCTTT. Translating it yields CAWSVPPGGMNTEAFF.

This clone is a singleton in its sample. This chain links TRBV9 with TRBJ2-1; 10 bases map to TRBD1. Germline-derived CDR1 and CDR2 are SGDLS and YYNGEE. The V gene end was trimmed by 2 bases and the J gene end by 4 bases; junction bases not matched to a gene: 3. This CDR3 region has 15 residues. CDR3 DNA: TGTGCCAGCAGCGTTACGGGACAGGGGTACAATGAGCAGTTCTTC. This translates into CASSVTGQGYNEQFF.

The V call is TRBV5-1, the J call TRBJ2-5; tentatively, D is TRBD1 (6 bases). The CDR3 totals 13 residues. The V end was cut by 2 bases, the J end by 7 bases, with 12 bases between. Germline-derived CDR1 and CDR2 are SGHRS and YFSETQ. The DNA of the CDR3 is TGCGCCAGCAGCTTAGGACAGCCAGGGACCCAGTACTTC. Protein product: CASSLGQPGTQYF.

The chain employs TRBV30 and TRBJ1-4; tentatively, D is TRBD1 (5 bases). Per the germline V gene, CDR1 is GTSNPN and CDR2 is SVGIG (reference sequence). The CDR3 has 13 residues. Trimming took 4 bases from V and 3 from J, leaving 9 bases between them. The DNA for the CDR3 is TGTGCCTGGACCGGACAACCTAATGAAAAACTGTTTTTT. Protein product: CAWTGQPNEKLFF.

The chain recombines TRBV30 with TRBJ1-5; 10 bases match TRBD1. This CDR3 contains 16 residues. J was trimmed by 3 bases and V by 0 bases; bases with no gene match: 5. The germline V gene has CDR1 GTSNPN and CDR2 SVGIG (reference sequence). The CDR3 DNA sequence: TGTGCCTGGAGTGTACTTGGGACAGGGGACAATCAGCCCCAGCATTTT. Translation gives CAWSVLGTGDNQPQHF.

The V call is TRBV30, the J call TRBJ2-7; 9 bases are a match to TRBD2. From germline, CDR1 is GTSNPN and CDR2 SVGIG (reference sequence). This CDR3 comprises 15 residues. The ends lost 0 bases at V and 4 bases at J; junction bases unmatched: 7. CDR3 in amino acids: CAWSVWREGRYEQYF. As DNA, the CDR3 is TGTGCCTGGAGTGTCTGGCGGGAGGGCCGGTACGAGCAGTACTTC.

This clone was counted between two and nine times. The chain employs TRBV19 and TRBJ1-5, with a possible D match to TRBD1 (5 bases). The CDR3 is 14 residues long. Germline V gene lookup returns CDR1 LNHDA and CDR2 SQIVND (reference sequence). Trimming took off 3 bases at V and 9 bases at J, with 15 bases between the two ends. In DNA, the CDR3 is TGTGCCAGTAGTATTTTCGCCGGGGGGGGGCCCCAGCATTTT. It codes for CASSIFAGGGPQHF.

The genes are TRBV5-1 and TRBJ1-2; D possibly corresponds to TRBD1 (6 bases). Per germline, CDR1 SGHRS and CDR2 YFSETQ. The germline V and J ends were trimmed by 0 bases and 6 bases, with 15 bases remaining between them. The CDR3 is made up of 15 amino acids. Here the CDR3 reads CASSLAGGAADGYTF. The CDR3 nucleotides are TGCGCCAGCAGCTTGGCGGGGGGGGCCGCAGATGGCTACACCTTC.

The rearrangement links TRBV5-1 to TRBJ2-2; possible D gene TRBD2, 6 bases. This CDR3 spans 15 amino acids. The ends were cut back, 8 bases at V and 1 base at J, with 15 bases in the middle. Germline loops: CDR1 SGHRS, CDR2 YFSETQ. Here the CDR3 reads CASDPGRGNTGELFF. CDR3 sequence (DNA): TGCGCCAGTGACCCGGGGCGGGGGAACACCGGGGAGCTGTTTTTT.

The chain couples TRBV5-1 to TRBJ2-3; possible D gene TRBD1, 6 bases. Trimming stripped 6 bases from V and 0 bases from J, with 11 bases between. The length of the CDR3 is 14 residues. Germline values: CDR1 SGHRS, CDR2 YFSETQ. The CDR3 coding sequence is TGCGCCAGCAAGCAGGGGCAGAGCACAGATACGCAGTATTTT. Protein product: CASKQGQSTDTQYF.

The chain combines TRBV19 with TRBJ2-2; D possibly corresponds to TRBD1 (5 bases). Germline CDR1 LNHDA, CDR2 SQIVND (reference sequence). This CDR3 has 14 amino acids. Trimming stripped 0 bases from V and 4 bases from J, with 6 bases between. The DNA of the CDR3 is TGTGCCAGTAGTATAGACAGGGCCACCGGGGAGCTGTTTTTT. It yields the protein CASSIDRATGELFF.

The rearrangement links TRBV9 to TRBJ1-3; possible D gene TRBD1, 5 bases. V was cut by 4 bases and J by 2 bases, with 10 bases left in between. From germline, CDR1 is SGDLS and CDR2 YYNGEE. The CDR3 sequence is 14 residues long. CDR3 sequence: CASSQGRAGNTIYF. CDR3 nucleotides: TGTGCCAGCAGCCAGGGTCGAGCTGGAAACACCATATATTTT.

The chain carries TRBV4-1 and TRBJ2-7; 11 bases map to TRBD1. CDR1 MGHRA and CDR2 YSYEKL come from the germline V gene. V dropped 2 bases and J dropped 3; count of bases not matched to a gene: 21. The CDR3 is 21 residues long. CDR3 loop: CASSQTLVLTQGQGAYYEQYF. DNA for the CDR3: TGCGCCAGCAGCCAAACGTTAGTTCTTACCCAAGGACAGGGGGCCTACTACGAGCAGTACTTC.

This clone has more than one count but fewer than ten. The gene calls are TRBV9 and TRBJ1-2, with 9 bases fitting TRBD1. Trimming took 1 base from V and 6 from J; bases not matched to a gene: 16. The CDR3 length is 18 residues. CDR1 and CDR2 (germline): SGDLS, YYNGEE. CDR3 nucleotide sequence: TGTGCCAGCAGCGTAAACCTGAAGCCGGGACAGGGTACCAATGGCTACACCTTC. Translation gives CASSVNLKPGQGTNGYTF.

The rearrangement uses TRBV4-1 and TRBJ2-7; tentative D call: TRBD1 (6 bases). CDR3 size: 16 residues. Trimming took off 1 base at V and 2 bases at J, with 15 bases between the two ends. CDR1 and CDR2 (germline): MGHRA, YSYEKL. The CDR3 coding sequence is TGCGCCAGCAGCCAAGTCGGACAGCCTTCGACCTACGAGCAGTACTTC. This translates into CASSQVGQPSTYEQYF.

The chain joins TRBV7-9 to TRBJ2-1; TRBD1 aligns across 8 bases. The V segment lost 5 bases and the J segment 7 bases; nucleotides outside the gene matches: 10. Germline CDR1 SEHNR, CDR2 FQNEAQ (reference sequence). The CDR3 has 15 residues. For the CDR3, the DNA is TGTGCCAGCAGCCTCAGCCAGGGGGCAGGTAATGAGCAGTTCTTC. It is translated as CASSLSQGAGNEQFF.